These 28 T cell receptor beta chains came from one sample sequenced in a study of blood T cells in healthy people across ages. Alongside a J-beta primer mix, a sample-barcoded 5' primer served in a second PCR lasting about 6 to 12 cycles. TCRdb reanalysed the 5' RACE reads using MiXCR and keeps one entry per CDR3 protein. Of hundreds of thousands of distinct CDR3 sequences listed, approximately 25% are singletons. These records were also assigned to another study, of T cells of mothers and their children.

The sequenced sample was blood. Receptors originate from a boy aged 5 to 17 in good health.

The rearrangement uses TRBV20-1 and TRBJ2-3; 13 nucleotides agree with TRBD2. The germline V gene has CDR1 DFQATT and CDR2 SNEGSKA (reference sequence). V shed 6 bases, J shed 0 bases, and the junction held 9 bases outside the gene matches. This CDR3 contains 17 residues. CDR3 nucleotide sequence: TGCAGTGCCAGGAGGACTAGCGGGAGACGTAGCACAGATACGCAGTATTTT. Translation gives CSARRTSGRRSTDTQYF.

This clonotype was seen a handful of times. J is TRBJ2-7 and V is TRBV7-9; no firm D call. From germline, CDR1 is SEHNR and CDR2 FQNEAQ (reference sequence). V shed 4 bases and J shed 7 bases, with 8 bases lying between them. The CDR3 extends over 11 amino acids. CDR3 DNA: TGTGCCAGCAGCTCTCAACGAGAGCAGTACTTC. Protein sequence: CASSSQREQYF.

The chain has TRBV28 and TRBJ1-1; 7 nucleotides align to TRBD1. Trimming took 10 bases from V and 0 from J; bases not matched to a gene: 5. This CDR3 has 13 residues. Germline-derived CDR1 and CDR2 are MDHEN and SYDVKM. The CDR3 nucleotides read TGTGCCACCACAGGGGAAATGAACACTGAAGCTTTCTTT. This translates into CATTGEMNTEAFF. The full variable domain, in which reference TRBV28 and TRBJ1-1 provide the parts outside the CDR3, is DVKVTQSSRYLVKRTGEKVFLECVQDMDHENMFWYRQDPGLGLRLIYFSYDVKMKEKGDIPEGYSVSREKKERFSLILESASTNQTSMYLCATTGEMNTEAFFGQGTRLTVV.

A few counts support this clonotype. This chain links TRBV15 with TRBJ1-5; maybe TRBD1 (6 bases). The CDR3 sequence is 15 residues long. Germline assignment: CDR1 LNHNV and CDR2 YYDKDF (reference sequence). Trimming cost V 0 bases and J 4 bases, with 10 bases left between them. The DNA of the CDR3 is TGTGCCACCAGCAGAGACGTAACAGGGAATCAGCCCCAGCATTTT. Translated, it gives CATSRDVTGNQPQHF.

This chain links TRBV6-5 with TRBJ2-1, with D tentatively TRBD2 (5 bases). Trimming removed 0 bases at V and 9 bases at J, with 12 bases between. The CDR3 extends over 14 amino acids. Germline CDR1 is MNHEY and CDR2 is SVGAGI. CDR3 nucleotide sequence: TGTGCCAGCAGTTACTCCGACCTAAGCGGTGAGCAGTTCTTC. This gives the protein CASSYSDLSGEQFF.

This clonotype has just a few counts. The chain recombines TRBV5-5 with TRBJ1-2; D call uncertain. The CDR3 has 15 residues. Per the germline V gene, CDR1 is SGHKS and CDR2 is YYEKEE (reference sequence). CDR3 sequence: CASKIELASNYGYTF. The CDR3 DNA reads TGTGCGTCGAAAATTGAGCTGGCTTCAAACTATGGCTACACCTTC.

This clonotype was detected only a few times. The V gene is TRBV11-1, the J gene TRBJ2-1, with a possible D match to TRBD1 (5 bases). TRBJ2-7 explains the end of the DNA better; the J call may be wrong. This CDR3 has 13 residues. Germline CDR1 SGHAT, CDR2 FQDESV (reference sequence). This CDR3 is CASSSAYQGEQYF. For the CDR3, the DNA is TGTGCCAGCAGCTCCGCGTATCAGGGCGAGCAGTACTTC.

This clonotype was recorded a few times. This chain links TRBV6-5 with TRBJ2-7, with TRBD1 matching 12 bases. Losses at the gene ends were 10 bases for V and 3 bases for J; bases not matched to a gene: 10. The CDR3 consists of 15 residues. Germline values: CDR1 MNHEY, CDR2 SVGAGI. The CDR3 region has the DNA TGTGCCACAGAAAAAGGGACAGGGGGCAGCTACGAGCAGTACTTC. It yields the protein CATEKGTGGSYEQYF.

V gene TRBV6-2 or TRBV6-3 combines with J gene TRBJ1-4, with no clear D. The CDR3 has 14 residues. The V gene lost 2 bases and the J gene lost 3 bases, with 7 bases spanning the gap. Per germline, CDR1 MNHEY and CDR2 SVGEGT. CDR3 amino acids: CASSYGRSNEKLFF. Here the CDR3 DNA reads TGTGCCAGCAGTTACGGGCGGTCTAATGAAAAACTGTTTTTT.

The chain couples TRBV7-2 to TRBJ2-7, with D hard to call. V shed 3 bases and J shed 2 bases, with 8 bases lying between them. Germline assignment: CDR1 SGHTA and CDR2 FQGNSA. CDR3 length: 13 residues. The CDR3 DNA reads TGTGCCAGCAGCTTTAGATCCGCCTACGAGCAGTACTTC. This translates into CASSFRSAYEQYF.

This clonotype was seen a few times. The V and J genes are TRBV2 and TRBJ2-3; a weak D match, TRBD1 (5 bases). V lost 7 bases to trimming and J lost 2 bases, with 16 bases between them. This CDR3 is 15 amino acids long. Per the germline V gene, CDR1 is SNHLY and CDR2 is FYNNEI. Here the CDR3 reads CASIPGRVTTDTQYF. In DNA form, the CDR3 reads TGTGCCAGCATCCCGGGCAGGGTTACCACAGATACGCAGTATTTT.

A few counts support this clonotype. V gene TRBV25-1 combines with J gene TRBJ2-1, with 9 bases identical to TRBD1. The V and J ends lost 6 bases and 2 bases, in that order; junction bases with no gene match: 5. Germline V lookup: CDR1 MGHDK, CDR2 SYGVNS. The CDR3 is made up of 15 amino acids. DNA for the CDR3: TGTGCCAGCAGGGAAACAGGGGGCGCCTACAATGAGCAGTTCTTC. Residues: CASRETGGAYNEQFF. The complete variable domain, with remaining parts taken from reference TRBV25-1 and TRBJ2-1, reads EADIYQTPRYLVIGTGKKITLECSQTMGHDKMYWYQQDPGMELHLIHYSYGVNSTEKGDLSSESTVSRIRTEHFPLTLESARPSHTSQYLCASRETGGAYNEQFFGPGTRLTVL.

The V gene is TRBV28, the J gene TRBJ2-3; D may be TRBD1 or TRBD2 (5 bases each). Germline CDR1 MDHEN, CDR2 SYDVKM. There are 15 residues in the CDR3. The V end was cut by 1 base, the J end by 4 bases, with 12 bases between. The CDR3 coding sequence is TGTGCCAGCAGTTTATCCGGGCTGGGGGCAGATACGCAGTATTTT. Protein sequence: CASSLSGLGADTQYF.

This clonotype was counted a few times. This chain uses TRBV15 with TRBJ2-5; 10 bases are a match to TRBD2. Germline loops: CDR1 LNHNV, CDR2 YYDKDF (reference sequence). The CDR3 is made up of 15 amino acids. V lost 2 bases and J lost 5; bases outside the gene matches: 5. Written as DNA, the CDR3 is TGTGCCACCAGCAGACTAGCGGGAGATGGGGAGACCCAGTACTTC. Residues: CATSRLAGDGETQYF.

This clonotype was seen only a few times. DNA of the CDR3: TGTGCCAGCAGCTTAGACAACACCATATATTTT. Its translation: CASSLDNTIYF. V usage is TRBV11-3 and J usage is TRBJ1-3; no firm D call. Germline CDR1 reads SGHNT; CDR2 reads YENEEA. V lost 0 bases, J lost 7 bases, and 1 base lay in between. This CDR3 is 11 amino acids long.

This chain uses TRBV14 with TRBJ2-5; D uncertain. The J call may not be correct, given that the DNA end is closer to TRBJ2-7. The CDR3 runs 15 residues. CDR1 is SGHDN and CDR2 is FVKESK in the germline V gene. The CDR3 sequence: CASSRARANSYEQYF. The CDR3 nucleotides read TGTGCCAGCAGTCGCGCACGGGCGAACTCCTACGAGCAGTACTTC.

The table lists this clonotype with a few counts. The J gene is TRBJ2-1, the V gene TRBV20-1; D is possibly TRBD2 (6 bases). The V and J ends lost 4 bases and 3 bases respectively, with 10 bases between them. The germline CDR1 and CDR2 sequences are DFQATT and SNEGSKA (reference sequence). CDR3 length: 13 amino acids. The CDR3 nucleotides are TGCAGTGCTACGGGGGAGCTCTACAATGAGCAGTTCTTC. This translates into CSATGELYNEQFF.

The chain recombines TRBV20-1 with TRBJ2-7, with TRBD2 as a possible D gene (8 bases). Per the germline V gene, CDR1 is DFQATT and CDR2 is SNEGSKA (reference sequence). This CDR3 has 13 amino acids. V was clipped by 3 bases and J by 5 bases, with 14 bases between them. The CDR3 nucleotides read TGCAGTGCTAGGGTTAGCGGGACAGACGAGCAGTACTTC. It is translated as CSARVSGTDEQYF.

The chain links TRBV7-9 to TRBJ1-1; D remains unclear. The germline V and J ends were trimmed by 2 bases and 7 bases, with 8 bases remaining between them. Germline V gene lookup returns CDR1 SEHNR and CDR2 FQNEAQ (reference sequence). The CDR3 loop spans 12 amino acids. CDR3 nucleotides: TGTGCCAGCAGCTTATCCGGCGGTGAAGCTTTCTTT. Its protein is CASSLSGGEAFF.

This clonotype was detected ten times or more. The chain recombines TRBV7-3 with TRBJ2-4; perhaps D is TRBD1 or TRBD2 (6 bases each). Germline V lookup: CDR1 SGHTA, CDR2 FQGTGA. There are 12 residues in the CDR3. The V and J ends lost 2 bases and 11 bases respectively, with 10 bases between them. DNA of the CDR3: TGTGCCAGCAGCTTAGGGGGCGGGGTTCAGTACTTC. This encodes CASSLGGGVQYF.

This clonotype occurred a few times. This chain links TRBV20-1 with TRBJ2-5; 10 bases match TRBD2. The DNA end is a closer match to TRBJ2-1, so the J assignment may be wrong. The germline gives CDR1 DFQATT, CDR2 SNEGSKA (reference sequence). The CDR3 sequence is 14 residues long. CDR3 nucleotides: TGCAGTGCGCTTTCAGCGGGGGGGCTGGAAGAGCAGTTCTTC. Protein: CSALSAGGLEEQFF.

This chain joins TRBV4-3 and TRBJ2-5, with TRBD1 as a possible D gene (5 bases). Germline V gene sequence: CDR1 LGHNA, CDR2 YSLEER. Trimming removed 1 base from V and 3 bases from J, with 15 bases in between. The CDR3 is made up of 16 amino acids. The CDR3 loop reads CASSQVGANKEETQYF. The CDR3 nucleotides are TGCGCCAGCAGCCAAGTAGGGGCCAACAAAGAAGAGACCCAGTACTTC.

This clonotype was seen a handful of times. The chain recombines TRBV3-1 with TRBJ2-5, with 9 bases that match TRBD1. V lost 0 bases to trimming and J lost 4 bases; unmatched junction nucleotides: 3. Germline V gives CDR1 LGHDT, CDR2 YNNKEL (reference sequence). This CDR3 contains 15 residues. CDR3 loop: CASSQEGTGTETQYF. Written as DNA, the CDR3 is TGTGCCAGCAGCCAAGAAGGGACAGGGACAGAGACCCAGTACTTC.

This clonotype was observed a few times. The CDR3 here is CASSKGPDEKLFF. As DNA, the CDR3 is TGTGCCAGCAGCAAGGGGCCCGATGAAAAACTGTTTTTT. The V and J genes are TRBV7-9 and TRBJ1-4; D might be TRBD1 (5 bases). CDR1 is SEHNR, CDR2 FQNEAQ, per germline (reference sequence). The CDR3 runs 13 residues. V gave up 5 bases and J gave up 6 bases, with 10 bases separating them. Looking up the rest from reference TRBV7-9 and TRBJ1-4 gives the full variable domain: DTGVSQNPRHKITKRGQNVTFRCDPISEHNRLYWYRQTLGQGPEFLTYFQNEAQLEKSRLLSDRFSAERPKGSFSTLEIQRTEQGDSAMYLCASSKGPDEKLFFGSGTQLSVL.

This clonotype showed up just a few times. CDR3 loop: CASSPSSRDTGNTIYF. The CDR3 DNA reads TGTGCCAGCAGCCCTTCTAGCAGGGATACTGGAAACACCATATATTTT. This chain joins TRBV6-1 and TRBJ1-3; D is possibly TRBD1 (5 bases). V was cut by 6 bases and J by 2 bases, with 17 bases left in between. The germline gives CDR1 MNHNS, CDR2 SASEGT. The length of the CDR3 is 16 residues.

This sequence joins TRBV7-2 and TRBJ2-2; 8 bases align to TRBD1. Trimming removed 4 bases from V and 3 bases from J; junction bases left unmatched: 4. Germline V CDR1 and CDR2: SGHTA, FQGNSA. This CDR3 has 15 residues. Here the CDR3 reads CASSWDRSYTGELFF. CDR3 DNA: TGTGCCAGCAGCTGGGACAGGTCGTACACCGGGGAGCTGTTTTTT.

The V call is TRBV11-2, the J call TRBJ1-4; D unclear. This CDR3 region has 11 residues. The germline V gene has CDR1 SGHAT and CDR2 FQNNGV. Trimming took 8 bases from V and 8 from J, leaving 9 bases between them. The CDR3: CASGDAEKLFF. CDR3 bases: TGTGCCAGCGGGGATGCGGAAAAACTGTTTTTT.

This clonotype was observed a handful of times. This sequence joins TRBV6-2 or TRBV6-3 and TRBJ2-7, with TRBD2 as a possible D gene (5 bases). Germline lookup yields CDR1 MNHEY and CDR2 SVGEGT. Trimming took off 5 bases at V and 2 bases at J, with 13 bases between the two ends. The CDR3 extends over 14 amino acids. The CDR3 protein is CASSPGLLAYEQYF. The CDR3 nucleotides read TGTGCCAGCAGTCCAGGACTCCTCGCCTACGAGCAGTACTTC.